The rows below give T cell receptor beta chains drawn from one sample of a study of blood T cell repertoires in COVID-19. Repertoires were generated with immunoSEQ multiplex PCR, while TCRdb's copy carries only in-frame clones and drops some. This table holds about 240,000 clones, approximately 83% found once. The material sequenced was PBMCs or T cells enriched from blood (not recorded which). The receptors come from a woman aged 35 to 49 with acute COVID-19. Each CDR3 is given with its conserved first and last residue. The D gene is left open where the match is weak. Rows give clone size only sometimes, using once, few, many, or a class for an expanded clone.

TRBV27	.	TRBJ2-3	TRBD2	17	TGTGCCAGCAGTCCTGGCCCTAGCGGATCATACACAGATACGCAGTATTTT	CASSPGPSGSYTDTQYF
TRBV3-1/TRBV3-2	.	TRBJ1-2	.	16	TGTGCCAGCTTCGGACAGCTAAGACCACCTAACTATGGCTACACCTTC	CASFGQLRPPNYGYTF
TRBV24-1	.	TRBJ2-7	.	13	TGTGCCACCAGTCCGGACAGATCCTACGAGCAGTACTTC	CATSPDRSYEQYF
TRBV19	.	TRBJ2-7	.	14	TGTGCCAGTAGTATCAATGGCGCAGGCCACGAGCAGTACTTC	CASSINGAGHEQYF
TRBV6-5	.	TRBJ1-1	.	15	TGTGCCAGCAGTTACGATGGGCAGATGAACACTGAAGCTTTCTTT	CASSYDGQMNTEAFF
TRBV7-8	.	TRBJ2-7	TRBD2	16	TGTGCCAGCAGCTTAGTAGGGACTAGCGGGAGAGGGGTGCAGTACTTC	CASSLVGTSGRGVQYF
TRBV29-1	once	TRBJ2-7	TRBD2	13	TGCAGCGTTGGTACTCTGGGGGGGTACGAGCAGTACTTC	CSVGTLGGYEQYF
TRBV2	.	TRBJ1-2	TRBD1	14	TGTGCCAGCAGTAGGAACAGGGGGGACTGGGGCTACACCTTC	CASSRNRGDWGYTF
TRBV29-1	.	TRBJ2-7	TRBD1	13	TGCAGCGTTAGGGACAGAGATTCCTACGAGCAGTACTTC	CSVRDRDSYEQYF
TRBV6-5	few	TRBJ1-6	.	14	TGTGCCAGCAGTTCCCAGGACAATAATTCACCCCTCCACTTT	CASSSQDNNSPLHF
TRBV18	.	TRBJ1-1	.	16	TGTGCCAGCTCACTCCGGGAAACACGTACTAACACTGAAGCTTTCTTT	CASSLRETRTNTEAFF
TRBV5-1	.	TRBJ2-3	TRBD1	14	TGCGCCAGCAGCTTCACAGGGGTCCCAGATACGCAGTATTTT	CASSFTGVPDTQYF
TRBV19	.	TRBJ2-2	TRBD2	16	TGTGCCAGTAGTATTGGGACTAGCGGCCTCCCTGGGGAGCTGTTTTTT	CASSIGTSGLPGELFF
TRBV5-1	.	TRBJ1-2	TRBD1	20	TGCGCCAGCAGCCTTCCACGGAGCCGGGACAGGGGGCCATCTAACTATGGCTACACCTTC	CASSLPRSRDRGPSNYGYTF
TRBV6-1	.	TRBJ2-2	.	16	TGTGCCAGCAGTGAAGTCGTGGGAGGGGGGGCCGGGGAGCTGTTTTTT	CASSEVVGGGAGELFF
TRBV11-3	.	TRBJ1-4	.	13	TGTGCCAGCAGCCCAGAGGGTACTGAAAAACTGTTTTTT	CASSPEGTEKLFF
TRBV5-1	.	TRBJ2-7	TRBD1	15	TGCGCCAGCAGCTTGTTTGTAGGGGGCGGCTACGAGCAGTACTTC	CASSLFVGGGYEQYF
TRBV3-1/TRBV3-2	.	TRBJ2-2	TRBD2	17	TGTGCCAGCAGCCGACGGGGACTAGCGGCGACGGGAGGGGAGCTGTTTTTT	CASSRRGLAATGGELFF
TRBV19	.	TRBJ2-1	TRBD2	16	TGTGCCAGTAGCCCCCGGACTAGCGGGAGGTCCAATGAGCAGTTCTTC	CASSPRTSGRSNEQFF
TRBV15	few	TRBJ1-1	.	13	TGTGCCACCAGCAGAGAAGGCGACAGTGGAGCTTTCTTT	CATSREGDSGAFF
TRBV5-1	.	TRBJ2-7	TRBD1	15	TGCGCCAGCAGCTTGGGAGGACAGGGACCCTACGAGCAGTACTTC	CASSLGGQGPYEQYF
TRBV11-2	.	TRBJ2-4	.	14	TGTGCCAGCAGCTTAGTGTGGACAAAAAACATTCAGTACTTC	CASSLVWTKNIQYF
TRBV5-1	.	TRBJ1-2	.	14	TGCGCCAGCAGCTCCACGGGGTCAGGGGTTGGCTACACCTTC	CASSSTGSGVGYTF
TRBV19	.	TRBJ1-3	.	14	TGTGCCGCCACAGGGAGAGCCTCTGGAAACACCATATATTTT	CAATGRASGNTIYF
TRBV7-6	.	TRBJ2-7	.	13	TGTGCCAGCAGCTTACAGAAATCCTACGAGCAGTACTTC	CASSLQKSYEQYF
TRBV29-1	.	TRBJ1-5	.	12	TGCAGCGTGACTGACGCTAATCAGCCCCAGCATTTT	CSVTDANQPQHF
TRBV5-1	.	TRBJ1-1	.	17	TGCGCCAGCAGCTTGGCCCAAGGGGGTTGGATAAGGACTGAAGCTTTCTTT	CASSLAQGGWIRTEAFF